This paragraph reports one TCR beta chain. What antigen it recognizes has not been identified. No base qualities exist here, and no much larger clone lies one base off it. The sample comes from a study of blood T cell repertoires in COVID-19 (dated by TCRdb to 2018 to 2021). Notes on the research overall: Samples covering the acute and convalescent phases of COVID-19 were provided by collaborators in the United States, Italy and Spain. Sample metadata almost always included a de-identified subject ID, COVID-19 status, age in years and sex. HLA class I and class II types, where available, came from metadata supplied by the sample provider rather than from assay-based typing. The material from the prospective study consisted of cDNA or gDNA derived from T cells, B-cell-depleted T cells, or PBMCs. The samples were drawn from the first 160 participants of the ongoing ImmuneRACE study and from 1,254 subjects provided by 6 global collaborators. The dataset comprised deeply sampled blood TCRbeta repertoires from subjects exposed to, actively infected with, or recovered from COVID-19. The repertoires were released in a freely available public database meant as a resource for research on the immune response to SARS-CoV-2.

General conclusions and limits of the study: The amount of clinical and demographic metadata varied by source and participant and was provided uncurated.

The collaborating institutions used their own protocols to collect whole blood in K2EDTA tubes. For TCRbeta analysis, collaborator samples were shipped as frozen whole blood, as isolated PBMCs, or as DNA extracted from either sample type. The immunoSEQ Assay, a bias-controlled multiplex PCR, was used to amplify TCRbeta CDR3 regions from genomic DNA. Per the authors' processing: The number of nucleated cells in each sample was estimated by amplification of reference gene primers within the assay. To quantify the absolute abundance of each unique TCRbeta CDR3 rearrangement, sequence reads were collapsed and filtered. Productive Simpson clonality was computed per sample as the square root of Simpson's diversity index over productive rearrangements. The table comes from immuneACCESS by way of TCRdb, which keeps in-frame sequences with V and J called. Part of the clones is missing from these tables; in studies checked, under half for an unresolved V gene and the rest for unknown reasons. D and trimming were read from the DNA, whereas the V and J calls and clone size are those reported in that table. The sample table lists roughly 120,000 clones, around 84% of them with a count of one. The top ten hold around an eighth of the sample.

From the cysteine up to the phenylalanine, the CDR3 has a length of 16 residues. Only CDR3 DNA is held: 48 bases, read in frame from base 1. After removal of 2 bases from V and 4 bases from J, the junction retains 10 bases not matched to a gene. CDR1 and CDR2, per the germline V gene, are MGHRA and YSYEKL. Sample: peripheral blood. This chain joins TRBV4-1 to TRBJ1-1; 7 junctional bases match TRBD1. This sequence originates from a human donor in a cohort sampled during active COVID-19. The CDR3 region: CASSQLTQGSGTEAFF. The nucleotide sequence is TGCGCCAGCAGCCAACTGACACAGGGGAGCGGCACTGAAGCTTTCTTT.